A single T cell receptor beta chain is shown here with its context. The table lists this clonotype with many counts. Its antigen target is currently unknown. Per-base qualities were not stored, and no clone one base away is much larger. This sample is part of a study of vaccination and CD4 T cells after COVID-19 (dated by TCRdb to between 2021 and 2024). About the full investigation: SARS-CoV-2 positivity had been established in the convalescent patients by nasal swab PCR, and mild disease was recorded in under ten of these patients and severe disease in one. The convalescent cohort comprised six males and four females, including two Hispanic individuals, seven Caucasians, two Asians and one multiracial person. Two doses of either the Pfizer-BioNTech BNT162b2 vaccine (n=8) or the Moderna mRNA-1273 vaccine (n=2) were administered to participants. Post-COVID blood samples were collected from convalescent patients a median of roughly 100 days after diagnosis, with a range of about 30 to 180 days. The time from the second vaccine dose to post-vaccine blood sampling had a median of roughly 70 days and ranged from roughly 13 to 241 days. The cultures were stimulated with overlapping spike peptide pools from SARS-CoV-2 and from the common cold coronaviruses HCoV-NL63, HCoV-OC43 and HCoV-229E. In control cultures, a CEFX viral epitope pool was used as positive control, an HIV-1 Nef peptide pool was used as negative control, or no peptide was added. In over 8 COVID-19 convalescent patients and a few infection-naive healthy vaccine recipients, researchers compared the spike-specific CD4+ TCR repertoire from before mRNA vaccination with the repertoire from after.

Points the paper makes about the study in general: Among convalescent patients, a median about 86% of the SARS-CoV-2-reactive clones seen after vaccination appeared only after vaccination, which suggests priming specific to the vaccine. Only a relatively small number of convalescent patients were included in the study, and early timepoints following natural infection were not analyzed. Although the median number of SARS-CoV-2-reactive clonotypes went up from some 23 after infection to around 40 after vaccination, the increase was not significant. In convalescent patients, nearly all vaccine-specific clones (304 of 307) were found to be mono-reactive for SARS-CoV-2 spike rather than cross-reactive with common cold coronaviruses.

The germline V gene specifies MNHNS as CDR1 and SASEGT as CDR2. V is clipped by 0 bases and J by 6 bases, and the sequence between their germline boundaries is 12 bases long. The CDR3 runs 15 amino acids, cysteine and phenylalanine included. The only DNA kept is the CDR3, 45 bases in frame from the first base. Read against the paper, the sample's treatment or condition label means: roughly ten-day PBMC culture with coronavirus spike peptide pools or control peptides (ViraFEST assay). The study used the ViraFEST assay, which expanded antigen-specific T cells with peptide pools and then identified expanded clonotypes by TCR sequencing. The positive SARS-CoV-2 PCR tests of the convalescent patients were dated from March to December 2020, before the Alpha, Beta and Delta variants emerged in the United States. Two million PBMCs per well were cultured in IMDM with roughly 5% human AB serum and roughly 9.3 IU/ml IL-2, plus 10 ug/ml peptide pools. Half of the culture medium was replaced with fresh IL-2-containing medium on days 3 and 7. After 10 to 11 days of culture, CD4+ T cells were isolated by negative selection with the EasySep CD4+ T cell isolation kit. PBMCs were separated from whole blood using Ficoll-Paque Plus gradient centrifugation and then either used fresh or cryopreserved at -140C. Each culture condition was generally run in triplicate wells.

Library generation was performed with PCR. At the Johns Hopkins FTIC core, DNA from the cultured CD4+ T cells underwent TCR sequencing with the Oncomine TCR Beta short-read assay. Genomic DNA was extracted from the cultured CD4+ T cells with the QIAamp micro DNA kit. The Oncomine TCR Beta libraries from cultured CD4+ T cells were pooled using unique dual indexes and then sequenced on an Illumina iSeq 100. In the paper's pipeline: Non-productive sequences were removed, and CDR3s that did not start with C, did not end with F or W, or were shorter than 7 amino acids were discarded. The MANAFEST web application was used to identify antigen-specific clonotypes by comparing peptide-stimulated wells against reference wells and other culture wells. To be called positive, a clone needed an FDR below 0.05, an odds ratio above 5, and a productive frequency above 0.1% in at least two of three replicate wells. Clonotypes that were significantly expanded in both SARS-CoV-2 spike wells and at least one common cold coronavirus spike condition were defined as cross-reactive. CDR3 homology was assessed with Levenshtein distances (stringdist) and unrooted phylogenetic trees (ape) in R version 3.6.1. TCRdb reran the public reads through fastp at Q25 and MiXCR, keeping productive beta chains. Entries are consolidated by CDR3 protein sequence, retaining the most common genes and DNA. The V and J calls were not made by the authors but by TCRdb's processing. For this sample the table gives 7,500 to 8,500 distinct CDR3 sequences, of which around a fifth were detected only once. The ten largest clones capture roughly 9.2% of the sample.

This receptor chain uses TRBV6-1 and TRBJ1-5; TRBD1 could be the D gene, as 5 bases match. The source is a human donor who had recovered from COVID-19. The sequencing used CD4+ T cells from blood, cultured in vitro, collected after SARS-CoV-2 vaccination. The encoded CDR3 is CASSEAGDRSQPQHF. The base sequence is TGTGCCAGCAGTGAAGCAGGGGATCGGAGTCAGCCCCAGCATTTT.